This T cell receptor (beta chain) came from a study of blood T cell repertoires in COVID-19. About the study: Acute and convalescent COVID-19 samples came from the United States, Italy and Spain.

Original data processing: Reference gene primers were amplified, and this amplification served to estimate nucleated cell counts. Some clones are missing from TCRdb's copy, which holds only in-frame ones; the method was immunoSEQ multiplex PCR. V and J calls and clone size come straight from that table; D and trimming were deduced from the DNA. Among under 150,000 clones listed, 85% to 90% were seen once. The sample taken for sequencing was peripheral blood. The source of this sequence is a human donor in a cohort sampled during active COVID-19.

This chain's CDR3 is CASASTSYNEQFF. In nucleotides, the CDR3 is TGTGCCAGTGCCTCTACCTCCTACAATGAGCAGTTCTTC. The chain has TRBV19 and TRBJ2-1; unclear D gene. Germline V gene lookup returns CDR1 LNHDA and CDR2 SQIVND (reference sequence). CDR3 size: 13 residues. V gave up 8 bases and J gave up 0 bases, with 8 bases separating them.